These 21 T cell receptor beta chains share one sample of origin, sequenced in a study of CXCR3-negative and CXCR3-positive naive CD8 T cells. The authors made the TRB cDNA libraries by 5' RACE using UMI labels. TCRdb reprocessed the 5' RACE reads and reports one entry per CDR3 protein, with no DNA. Seen in this sample are about 84,000 distinct CDR3 sequences; the ten most common clones hold approximately 0.62%. Study-wide findings and caveats: The study found more hydrophobic TRB CDR3s in CXCR3-positive naive cells than in CXCR3-negative naive cells.

Antigens for these TCRs are unknown. The source material was naive CXCR3+ CD8+ T cells from blood. The subset is: CD45RO-CCR7+CD27+CD95- naive CD8+ T cells expressing CXCR3 (TNR3+). These receptors originate from a human donor in good health. Some clones in this sample may be carry-over from other donors' samples.

The chain has TRBV28 and TRBJ2-7; TCRdb's D call of TRBD2 is untestable without DNA. The germline V gene has CDR1 MDHEN and CDR2 SYDVKM. The CDR3 covers 14 residues. The CDR3 is CASSRASGNYEQYF.

The genes are TRBV20-1 and TRBJ2-7; as DNA is missing, the TRBD2 call by TCRdb cannot be tested. The CDR3 contains 15 residues. From germline, CDR1 is DFQATT and CDR2 SNEGSKA (reference sequence). The CDR3 is CSARDPGRGLYEQYF.

The gene calls are TRBV14 and TRBJ2-1; TCRdb's assignment of TRBD1 cannot be checked, as there is no DNA. The CDR3 sequence is 18 residues long. Looked up from germline, CDR1 is SGHDN and CDR2 is FVKESK. The CDR3 loop is CASMGMGQPTSSYNEQFF.

The chain joins TRBV5-1 to TRBJ1-2; lacking DNA, the TRBD1 call made by TCRdb goes unchecked. CDR1 and CDR2 from the germline V gene are SGHRS and YFSETQ. The CDR3 length is 11 residues. This chain's CDR3 is CASSGDRVHTF.

The chain employs TRBV14 and TRBJ2-7. CDR3 length equals 14 residues. The germline V gene has CDR1 SGHDN and CDR2 FVKESK. The CDR3: CASSQVNSAYEQYF.

V gene TRBV28 combines with J gene TRBJ2-7; TCRdb picks TRBD1, but there is no DNA to check that call. From germline, CDR1 is MDHEN and CDR2 SYDVKM. CDR3 length equals 12 residues. CDR3 sequence reads: CASSRTGVEQYF.

The chain links TRBV6-5 to TRBJ1-2. This CDR3 contains 14 residues. CDR1 is MNHEY, CDR2 SVGAGI, per germline. CDR3 sequence reads: CASSSDGANYGYTF.

The chain's CDR3 is CASSVGTSNEQFF. The V gene is TRBV9, the J gene TRBJ2-1. This CDR3 is 13 amino acids long. CDR1 and CDR2 (germline): SGDLS, YYNGEE.

V gene TRBV9 combines with J gene TRBJ1-5; TCRdb indicates TRBD1, and absent DNA this call remains unverified. The CDR3 runs 15 residues. Germline CDR1 reads SGDLS; CDR2 reads YYNGEE. Here the CDR3 reads CASSVEAVFGQPQHF.

V is TRBV28 and J is TRBJ2-1; absent DNA, TCRdb's TRBD1 call cannot be checked. Germline lookup yields CDR1 MDHEN and CDR2 SYDVKM. CDR3 length: 12 residues. This chain's CDR3 is CASSFPSREQFF.

This sequence joins TRBV12-3 or TRBV12-4 and TRBJ1-3. The CDR3 is 15 amino acids. Here the CDR3 reads CASSTRYYSGNTIYF.

The chain is built from TRBV7-6 and TRBJ2-7; TCRdb lists TRBD1, though no DNA is available to test this call. This CDR3 comprises 13 residues. CDR1 and CDR2 from the germline V gene are SGHVS and FNYEAQ. The CDR3 loop reads CANSLQGAGEQYF. Full variable domain (rest looked up from reference TRBV7-6 and TRBJ2-7): GAGVSQSPRYKVTKRGQDVALRCDPISGHVSLYWYRQALGQGPEFLTYFNYEAQQDKSGLPNDRFSAERPEGSISTLTIQRTEQRDSAMYRCANSLQGAGEQYFGPGTRLTVT.

This sequence joins TRBV28 and TRBJ1-2. This CDR3 has 17 amino acids. Per the germline V gene, CDR1 is MDHEN and CDR2 is SYDVKM. The CDR3 is CASSLMAELTTRYGYTF.

The chain recombines TRBV5-1 with TRBJ2-3. The CDR3 length is 14 residues. CDR1 and CDR2 from the germline V gene are SGHRS and YFSETQ. The CDR3 spells CASSLTPNWDTQYF.

The chain links TRBV28 to TRBJ2-7. This CDR3 region has 11 residues. CDR1 is MDHEN, CDR2 SYDVKM, per germline. CDR3 sequence reads: CASSNSYEQYF.

The V gene is TRBV28, the J gene TRBJ2-3. This CDR3 is built from 13 residues. The germline V gene has CDR1 MDHEN and CDR2 SYDVKM. The CDR3 loop reads CASSLGGRDTQYF.

This chain uses TRBV5-1 with TRBJ2-5; TCRdb's assignment of TRBD1 cannot be checked, as there is no DNA. The CDR3 has 15 amino acids. Germline CDR1 and CDR2: SGHRS and YFSETQ. The CDR3 loop is CASSVLGQAQETQYF. Combining the CDR3 with reference TRBV5-1 and TRBJ2-5 gives the whole variable domain KAGVTQTPRYLIKTRGQQVTLSCSPISGHRSVSWYQQTPGQGLQFLFEYFSETQRNKGNFPGRFSGRQFSNSRSEMNVSTLELGDSALYLCASSVLGQAQETQYFGPGTRLLVL.

V and J are TRBV12-3 or TRBV12-4 and TRBJ2-5; there is no DNA to check the TCRdb D call of TRBD1. CDR3 length: 16 amino acids. The CDR3 sequence is CASSGREGDPWETQYF.

The V and J genes are TRBV6-5 and TRBJ2-1. The CDR3 extends over 13 amino acids. Germline V lookup: CDR1 MNHEY, CDR2 SVGAGI. The CDR3 reads CASSYTGFNEQFF.

This chain connects TRBV12-3 or TRBV12-4 to TRBJ1-4; as DNA is missing, the TRBD1 call by TCRdb cannot be tested. This CDR3 has 15 amino acids. The CDR3 sequence is CASSFWTGDNEKLFF.

This sequence joins TRBV6-7 and TRBJ1-1. TRBV6-7 is recorded as an ORF, its role being uncertain. The CDR3 sequence is 15 residues long. This chain's CDR3 is CASSYSYPMNTEAFF.